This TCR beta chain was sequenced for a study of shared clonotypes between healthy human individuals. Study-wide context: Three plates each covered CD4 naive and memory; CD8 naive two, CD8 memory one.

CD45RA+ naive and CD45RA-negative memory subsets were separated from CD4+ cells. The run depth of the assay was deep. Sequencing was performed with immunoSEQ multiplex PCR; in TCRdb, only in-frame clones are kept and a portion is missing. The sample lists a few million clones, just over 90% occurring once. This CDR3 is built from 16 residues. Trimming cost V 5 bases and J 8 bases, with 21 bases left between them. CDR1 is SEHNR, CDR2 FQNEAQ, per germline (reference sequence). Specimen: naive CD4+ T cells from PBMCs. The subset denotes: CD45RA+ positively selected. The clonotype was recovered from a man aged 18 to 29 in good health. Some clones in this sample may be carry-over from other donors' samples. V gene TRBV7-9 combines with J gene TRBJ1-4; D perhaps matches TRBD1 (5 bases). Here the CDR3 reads CASSANSGTPGEKLFF. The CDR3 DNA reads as TGTGCCAGCAGCGCAAACTCCGGGACCCCTGGGGAAAAACTGTTTTTT.